This is a list of T cell receptor beta chains from one sample in a study of shared clonotypes between healthy human individuals. TCRdb keeps only in-frame clones here, not all; method: immunoSEQ multiplex PCR. The data show approximately 2.5 million clones, over 85% seen once. The material sequenced was naive CD4+ T cells from PBMCs. These receptors were obtained from a man aged 18-30 years in good health. Some clones in this sample may be carry-over from other donors' samples. Each CDR3 is given without its conserved first and last residue. Size is stated for part of the rows, as once, few or many counts, or as a class when the clone is expanded.

j_call: TRBJ1-2
v_call: TRBV28
clone_size: .
cdr3_aa: ASSRQAYGYT

j_call: TRBJ2-7
v_call: TRBV6-6
clone_size: .
cdr3_aa: ASSYNGGREQY

j_call: TRBJ1-1
v_call: TRBV18
clone_size: .
cdr3_aa: ASSPSGGAATEAF

j_call: TRBJ2-3
v_call: TRBV6-1
clone_size: .
cdr3_aa: ASSEWGAGEADTQY

j_call: TRBJ1-5
v_call: TRBV6-1
clone_size: few
cdr3_aa: ASSDRESQPQH

j_call: TRBJ1-2
v_call: TRBV6-1
clone_size: .
cdr3_aa: ASSERRGGSYGYT

j_call: TRBJ2-6
v_call: TRBV10-3
clone_size: once
cdr3_aa: AISGSGQGANVLT

j_call: TRBJ1-2
v_call: TRBV5-1
clone_size: .
cdr3_aa: ASSSSDRGGYSGYT

j_call: TRBJ1-6
v_call: TRBV5-8
clone_size: .
cdr3_aa: ASSRGAYMEGNSPLH

j_call: TRBJ1-1
v_call: TRBV6-1
clone_size: .
cdr3_aa: ASSEGTGGFWGTEAF

j_call: TRBJ2-3
v_call: TRBV9
clone_size: .
cdr3_aa: ASSAGLAPFTDTQY

j_call: TRBJ1-2
v_call: TRBV6-1
clone_size: .
cdr3_aa: ASRTPGQDYGYT

j_call: TRBJ1-5
v_call: TRBV5-5
clone_size: .
cdr3_aa: ASSPGQGNQPQH

j_call: TRBJ2-3
v_call: TRBV12-5
clone_size: .
cdr3_aa: ASGLAGTDTQY

j_call: TRBJ1-4
v_call: TRBV7-9
clone_size: .
cdr3_aa: ASSPSRTGRNEKLF

j_call: TRBJ2-2
v_call: TRBV6-5
clone_size: .
cdr3_aa: ASRNPPGELF

j_call: TRBJ2-7
v_call: TRBV29-1
clone_size: .
cdr3_aa: SGGAGGTYEQY

j_call: TRBJ1-1
v_call: TRBV28
clone_size: .
cdr3_aa: ASSSGPNTEAF

j_call: TRBJ1-2
v_call: TRBV4-3
clone_size: .
cdr3_aa: ASSQDWAGGNYGYT

j_call: TRBJ1-2
v_call: TRBV27
clone_size: .
cdr3_aa: ASSSPRQPSQIN

j_call: TRBJ1-1
v_call: TRBV7-2
clone_size: .
cdr3_aa: ASSQGRVRTEAF

j_call: TRBJ2-6
v_call: TRBV7-2
clone_size: .
cdr3_aa: ASSSPGLAGGFGANVLT

j_call: TRBJ1-2
v_call: TRBV9
clone_size: .
cdr3_aa: ASSVEAFNYGYT

j_call: TRBJ2-3
v_call: TRBV6-1
clone_size: .
cdr3_aa: ASSGTRSTDTQY

j_call: TRBJ2-3
v_call: TRBV18
clone_size: once
cdr3_aa: ASSPRTGGRDTQY

j_call: TRBJ1-2
v_call: TRBV6-1
clone_size: .
cdr3_aa: ASTSGQRYGYT

j_call: TRBJ2-7
v_call: TRBV5-4
clone_size: .
cdr3_aa: ASSLTASSYEQY

j_call: TRBJ1-1
v_call: TRBV5-1
clone_size: once
cdr3_aa: ASSPRRGSTEAF

j_call: TRBJ2-3
v_call: TRBV29-1
clone_size: once
cdr3_aa: SVVRDTDTQY

j_call: TRBJ2-7
v_call: TRBV28
clone_size: .
cdr3_aa: ASGQPYEQY

j_call: TRBJ2-3
v_call: TRBV19
clone_size: .
cdr3_aa: ASSPRTATDTQY

j_call: TRBJ2-1
v_call: TRBV6-4
clone_size: once
cdr3_aa: ASSPGGNYYNEQF